This T cell receptor (beta chain) is drawn from a study of T cell responses to AZD1222 COVID-19 vaccine. Study observations and caveats: Spike-wide coverage was observed for vaccine-associated CD4 TCRs, with dominant responses at 160-218 and 743-854. Clonal diversity was possibly underestimated, and the donors were mostly white British, with more females. Unmutated variant regions reportedly attract nearly half of all spike-specific TCRs. Every sample of the repertoires postdated the peak T cell response.

Per the germline V gene, CDR1 is MGHRA and CDR2 is YSYEKL. The V end was cut by 2 bases, the J end by 1 base, with 11 bases between. The CDR3 is 15 amino acids. With respect to this clone: What it binds is not known.

The protocol was immunoSEQ multiplex PCR, while the TCRdb copy is restricted to in-frame clones and leaves out a portion. The top ten clones hold 1.5% of a sample with roughly 130,000 clones, 87% of them seen once. The receptor comes from an adult in good health. The specimen comprised peripheral blood, sampled on day 0 of AZD1222 vaccination. The V gene is TRBV4-1, the J gene TRBJ1-1; D unresolved. The CDR3 loop is CASSQPLQKNTEAFF. CDR3 DNA: TGCGCCAGCAGCCAACCCCTACAGAAGAACACTGAAGCTTTCTTT.